These 14 T cell receptor beta chains share one sample of origin, sequenced in a study of blood T cell repertoires in COVID-19. Clones were sequenced by immunoSEQ multiplex PCR, and TCRdb holds only the in-frame ones, with some missing. The table lists a few hundred thousand clones, 88% of them singletons. The sequenced sample was peripheral blood. These receptors all stem from a human donor in a cohort sampled during active COVID-19.

The gene calls are TRBV9 and TRBJ2-7, with 12 bases lining up with TRBD2. There are 15 residues in the CDR3. The V gene's germline CDR1 is SGDLS and CDR2 YYNGEE. Trimming cost V 3 bases and J 7 bases; bases outside gene matches: 8. The CDR3 DNA is TGTGCCAGCAGCGAGACTAGCGGGAGAAGTGGGGAGCAGTACTTC. Protein: CASSETSGRSGEQYF.

V gene TRBV7-9 combines with J gene TRBJ1-3; 7 nucleotides match TRBD1. The germline V gene encodes CDR1 SEHNR and CDR2 FQNEAQ (reference sequence). Trimming removed 6 bases from V and 4 bases from J; junction bases left unmatched: 9. CDR3 length: 15 amino acids. CDR3 nucleotides: TGTGCCAGCAGGCACGGAACAGGGGCGGGAAACACCATATATTTT. Its translation is CASRHGTGAGNTIYF.

The V and J genes are TRBV7-3 and TRBJ2-2; maybe TRBD1 (6 bases). Germline CDR1 and CDR2: SGHTA and FQGTGA. CDR3 size: 12 residues. V lost 4 bases, J lost 6 bases, and 6 bases lay in between. DNA for the CDR3: TGTGCCAGCAGCTCAGGGGCCGGGGAGCTGTTTTTT. Encoded protein: CASSSGAGELFF.

This rearrangement joins TRBV6-2 or TRBV6-3 to TRBJ1-5; 8 bases align to TRBD1. V was clipped by 4 bases and J by 5 bases; unmatched bases: 4. The CDR3 length is 14 residues. CDR1 is MNHEY, CDR2 SVGEGT, per germline. The CDR3 sequence is CASSFRQGHQPQHF. The DNA for the CDR3 is TGTGCCAGCAGTTTTCGACAGGGGCATCAGCCCCAGCATTTT.

A few counts support this clone. The chain is built from TRBV4-1 and TRBJ2-7, with 11 bases that match TRBD2. J was trimmed by 2 bases and V by 6 bases; bases with no gene match: 12. Germline V lookup: CDR1 MGHRA, CDR2 YSYEKL. There are 17 residues in the CDR3. CDR3 protein: CASRQLAGVHLTYEQYF. DNA for the CDR3: TGCGCCAGCAGACAACTAGCGGGGGTACATCTAACCTACGAGCAGTACTTC.

The gene calls are TRBV20-1 and TRBJ1-4; 8 bases map to TRBD1. Trimming cost V 3 bases and J 8 bases; bases outside gene matches: 8. The CDR3 has 14 amino acids. The germline V gene encodes CDR1 DFQATT and CDR2 SNEGSKA (reference sequence). For the CDR3, the DNA is TGCAGTGCTAGTGAGGACAGGGTCGGGGAAAAACTGTTTTTT. This sequence encodes CSASEDRVGEKLFF.

In DNA, the CDR3 is TGTGCCAGCAGCTTAAGATTAAGGGGACAGTCGACTTCACCCCTCCACTTT. This translates into CASSLRLRGQSTSPLHF. The genes are TRBV7-8 and TRBJ1-6, with 7 nucleotides matching TRBD1. With V trimmed by 2 bases and J by 9 bases, 13 bases remained unmatched. CDR1 is SGHVS and CDR2 is FQNEAQ in the germline V gene. The CDR3 has 17 residues.

This rearrangement joins TRBV5-6 to TRBJ1-5; D possibly corresponds to TRBD1 (5 bases). The germline gives CDR1 SGHDT, CDR2 YYEEEE. The CDR3 is 15 amino acids. The ends were cut back, 0 bases at V and 7 bases at J, with 14 bases in the middle. CDR3 in DNA: TGTGCCAGCAGCTTGGCGGGGACTGGTCGGCAGCCCCAGCATTTT. Translating gives CASSLAGTGRQPQHF.

The V call is TRBV4-1, the J call TRBJ2-7, with 11 bases that match TRBD1. V was pared by 4 bases and J by 4 bases, with 9 bases of the junction left unmatched. This CDR3 spans 16 amino acids. From germline, CDR1 is MGHRA and CDR2 YSYEKL. The DNA of the CDR3 is TGCGCCAGCAGCCCTGCCGGGACAGGGGGACCTTACGAGCAGTACTTC. This sequence encodes CASSPAGTGGPYEQYF.

The V and J genes are TRBV5-6 and TRBJ1-2, with TRBD1 matching 9 bases. The junction had 8 bases not matched to a gene; V was cut back by 4 bases and J by 4 bases. Germline V gene lookup returns CDR1 SGHDT and CDR2 YYEEEE. CDR3 size: 15 residues. CDR3 sequence reads: CASSSPGQGPYGYTF. CDR3 in DNA: TGTGCCAGCAGCAGCCCGGGACAGGGCCCCTATGGCTACACCTTC.

This chain connects TRBV5-1 to TRBJ1-6; tentatively, D is TRBD1 (5 bases). The CDR3 has 14 residues. CDR1 is SGHRS, CDR2 YFSETQ, per germline. Trimming cost V 5 bases and J 9 bases, with 15 bases left between them. The CDR3 is CASSIQGAGSPLHF. The CDR3, as DNA: TGCGCCAGCAGTATCCAGGGTGCCGGTTCACCCCTCCACTTT.

This clone has more than one count but fewer than ten. The chain combines TRBV4-3 with TRBJ2-6, with 8 bases matching TRBD1. The CDR3 has 17 amino acids. V lost 4 bases and J lost 1; bases outside the gene matches: 6. Germline V CDR1 and CDR2: LGHNA, YSLEER. This CDR3 is CASSLTGAASGANVLTF. Written as DNA, the CDR3 is TGCGCCAGCAGCCTGACAGGGGCAGCTTCTGGGGCCAACGTCCTGACTTTC.

The V call is TRBV19, the J call TRBJ2-7, with D possibly being TRBD2 (5 bases). From germline, CDR1 is LNHDA and CDR2 SQIVND (reference sequence). Deletions cut 3 bases from V and 5 bases from J, with 5 bases between. The CDR3 is 11 residues long. DNA of the CDR3: TGTGCCAGTAGTATCGGGAACGAGCAGTACTTC. This gives the protein CASSIGNEQYF.

Comment on this clone: The identical CDR3 is also encoded by other nucleotide sequences in the sample. This chain uses TRBV29-1 with TRBJ1-1; tentatively, D is TRBD1 (6 bases). Between the trimmed V and J ends, which lost 4 bases and 1 base, there was a span of 7 bases. The CDR3 loop spans 12 amino acids. Germline CDR1 and CDR2: SQVTM and ANQGSEA. CDR3: CSVGQANTEAFF. The CDR3 coding sequence is TGCAGCGTTGGACAGGCGAACACTGAAGCTTTCTTT.